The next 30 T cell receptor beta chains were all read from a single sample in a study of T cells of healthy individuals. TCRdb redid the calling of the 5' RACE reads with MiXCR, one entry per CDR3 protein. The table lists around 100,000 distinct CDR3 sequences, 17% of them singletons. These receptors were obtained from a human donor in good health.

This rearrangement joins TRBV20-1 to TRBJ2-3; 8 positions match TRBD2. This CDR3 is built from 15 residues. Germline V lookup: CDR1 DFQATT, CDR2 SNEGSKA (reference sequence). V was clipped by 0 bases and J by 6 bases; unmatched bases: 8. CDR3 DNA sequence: TGCAGTGCTAGAGATCCTAGCGGCGGGGGGGATACGCAGTATTTT. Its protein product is CSARDPSGGGDTQYF.

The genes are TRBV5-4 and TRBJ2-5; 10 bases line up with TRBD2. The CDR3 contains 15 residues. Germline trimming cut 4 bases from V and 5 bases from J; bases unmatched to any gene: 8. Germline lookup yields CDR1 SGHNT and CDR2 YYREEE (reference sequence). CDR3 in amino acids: CASSPASGSGETQYF. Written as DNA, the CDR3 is TGTGCCAGCAGCCCCGCTAGCGGGAGCGGGGAGACCCAGTACTTC.

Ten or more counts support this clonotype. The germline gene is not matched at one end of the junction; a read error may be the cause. The CDR3 loop reads CSVEGSEGGETQYF. Written as DNA, the CDR3 is TGCAGCGTCGAAGGGAGTGAGGGGGGCGAGACCCAGTACTTC. V gene TRBV29-1 combines with J gene TRBJ2-5; D may correspond to TRBD1 or TRBD2 (6 bases each). The CDR3 has 14 amino acids. Germline V lookup: CDR1 SQVTM, CDR2 ANQGSEA.

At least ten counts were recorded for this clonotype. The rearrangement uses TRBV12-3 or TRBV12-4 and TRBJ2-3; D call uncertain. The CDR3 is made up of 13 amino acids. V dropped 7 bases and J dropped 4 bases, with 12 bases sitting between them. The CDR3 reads CASTPIRADTQYF. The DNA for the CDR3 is TGTGCCAGCACCCCTATCCGGGCAGATACGCAGTATTTT.

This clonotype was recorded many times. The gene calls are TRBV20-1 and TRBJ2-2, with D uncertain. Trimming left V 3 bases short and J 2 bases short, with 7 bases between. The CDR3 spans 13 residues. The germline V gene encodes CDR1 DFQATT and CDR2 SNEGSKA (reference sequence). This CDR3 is CSARIPNTGELFF. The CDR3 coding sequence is TGCAGTGCTAGGATACCCAACACCGGGGAGCTGTTTTTT.

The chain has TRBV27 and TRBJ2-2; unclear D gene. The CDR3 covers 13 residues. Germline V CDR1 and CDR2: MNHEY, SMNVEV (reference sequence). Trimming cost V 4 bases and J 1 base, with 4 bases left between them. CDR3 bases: TGTGCCAGCAGTTACCAGAACACCGGGGAGCTGTTTTTT. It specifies CASSYQNTGELFF.

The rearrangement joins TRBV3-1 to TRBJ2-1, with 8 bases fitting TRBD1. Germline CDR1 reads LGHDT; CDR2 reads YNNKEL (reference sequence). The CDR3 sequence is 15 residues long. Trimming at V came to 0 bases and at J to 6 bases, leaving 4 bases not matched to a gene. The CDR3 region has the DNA TGTGCCAGCAGCCAAGATTCCGGACAGGGCAATGAGCAGTTCTTC. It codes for CASSQDSGQGNEQFF.

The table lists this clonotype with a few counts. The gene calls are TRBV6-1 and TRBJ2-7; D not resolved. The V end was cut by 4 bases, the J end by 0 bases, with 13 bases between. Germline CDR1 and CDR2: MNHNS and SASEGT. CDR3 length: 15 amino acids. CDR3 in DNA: TGTGCCAGCAGTGGGGTCGGCGGTAGCTCCTACGAGCAGTACTTC. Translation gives CASSGVGGSSYEQYF.

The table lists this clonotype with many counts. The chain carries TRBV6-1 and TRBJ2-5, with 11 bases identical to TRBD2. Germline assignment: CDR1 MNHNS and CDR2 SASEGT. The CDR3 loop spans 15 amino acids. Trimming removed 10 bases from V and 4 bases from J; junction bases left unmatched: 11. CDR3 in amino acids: CATGTPSGGSETQYF. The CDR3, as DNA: TGTGCCACAGGTACCCCTAGCGGGGGGTCAGAGACCCAGTACTTC.

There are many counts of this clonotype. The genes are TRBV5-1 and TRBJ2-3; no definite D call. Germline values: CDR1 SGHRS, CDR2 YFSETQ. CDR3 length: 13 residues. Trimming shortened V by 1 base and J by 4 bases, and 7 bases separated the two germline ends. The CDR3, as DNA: TGCGCCAGCAGCTTGCAGTCCCCAGATACGCAGTATTTT. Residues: CASSLQSPDTQYF.

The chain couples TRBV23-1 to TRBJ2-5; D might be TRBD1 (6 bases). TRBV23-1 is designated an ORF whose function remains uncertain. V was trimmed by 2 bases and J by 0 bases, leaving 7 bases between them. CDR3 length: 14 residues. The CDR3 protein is CASSQQGYQETQYF. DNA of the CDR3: TGCGCCAGCAGTCAACAGGGGTACCAAGAGACCCAGTACTTC.

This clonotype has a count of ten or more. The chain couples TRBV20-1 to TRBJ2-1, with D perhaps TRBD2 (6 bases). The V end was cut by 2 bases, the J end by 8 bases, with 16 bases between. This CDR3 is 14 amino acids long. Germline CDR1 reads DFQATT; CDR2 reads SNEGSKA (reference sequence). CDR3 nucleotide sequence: TGCAGTGCTAGACTAGCGTACGGACTCCATGAGCAGTTCTTC. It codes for CSARLAYGLHEQFF.

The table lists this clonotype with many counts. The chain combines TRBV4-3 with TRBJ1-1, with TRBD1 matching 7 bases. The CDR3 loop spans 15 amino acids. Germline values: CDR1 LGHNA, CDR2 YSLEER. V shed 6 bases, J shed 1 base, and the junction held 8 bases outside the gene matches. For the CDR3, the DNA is TGCGCCAGCAGTCATCGGGACAGAGAGAACACTGAAGCTTTCTTT. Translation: CASSHRDRENTEAFF.

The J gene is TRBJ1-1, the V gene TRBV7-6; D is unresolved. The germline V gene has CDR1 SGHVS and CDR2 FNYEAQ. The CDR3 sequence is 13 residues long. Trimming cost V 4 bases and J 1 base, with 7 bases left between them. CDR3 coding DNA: TGTGCCAGCAGCTATGGACCGAACACTGAAGCTTTCTTT. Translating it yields CASSYGPNTEAFF.

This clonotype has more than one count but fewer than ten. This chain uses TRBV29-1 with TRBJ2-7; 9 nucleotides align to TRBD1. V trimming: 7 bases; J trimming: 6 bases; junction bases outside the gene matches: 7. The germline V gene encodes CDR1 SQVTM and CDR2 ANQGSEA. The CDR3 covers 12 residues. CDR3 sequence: CSGGQGRAEQYF. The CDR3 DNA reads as TGCAGCGGGGGACAGGGACGGGCCGAGCAGTACTTC.

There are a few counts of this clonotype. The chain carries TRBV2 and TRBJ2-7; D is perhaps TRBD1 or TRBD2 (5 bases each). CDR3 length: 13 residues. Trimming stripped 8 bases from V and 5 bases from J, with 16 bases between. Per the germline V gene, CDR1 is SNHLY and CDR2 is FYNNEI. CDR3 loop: CASRDPRAHEQYF. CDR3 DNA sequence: TGTGCCAGCCGGGACCCGCGCGCCCACGAGCAGTACTTC.

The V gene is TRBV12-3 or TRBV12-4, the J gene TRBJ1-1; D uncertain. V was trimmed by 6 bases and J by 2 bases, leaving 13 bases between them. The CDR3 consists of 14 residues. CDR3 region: CASRPNSVNTEAFF. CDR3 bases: TGTGCCAGCAGACCCAACAGCGTCAACACTGAAGCTTTCTTT.

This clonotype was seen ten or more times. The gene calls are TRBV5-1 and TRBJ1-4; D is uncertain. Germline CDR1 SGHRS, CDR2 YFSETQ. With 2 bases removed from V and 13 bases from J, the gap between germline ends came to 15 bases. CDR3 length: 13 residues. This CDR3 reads CASSFSLIGGLFF. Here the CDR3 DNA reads TGCGCCAGCAGCTTTAGCCTGATAGGTGGACTGTTTTTT.

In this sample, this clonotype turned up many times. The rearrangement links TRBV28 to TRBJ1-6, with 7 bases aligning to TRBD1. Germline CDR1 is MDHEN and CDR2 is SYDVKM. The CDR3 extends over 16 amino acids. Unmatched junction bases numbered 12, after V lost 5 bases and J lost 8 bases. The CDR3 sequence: CASSQSRGTVHSPLHF. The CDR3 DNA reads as TGTGCCAGCAGTCAATCTCGGGGGACAGTCCATTCACCCCTCCACTTT.

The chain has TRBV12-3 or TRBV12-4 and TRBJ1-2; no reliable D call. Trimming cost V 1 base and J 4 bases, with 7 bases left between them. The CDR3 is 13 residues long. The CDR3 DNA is TGTGCCAGCAGTTTAGGGGCAGCCTATGGCTACACCTTC. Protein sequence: CASSLGAAYGYTF.

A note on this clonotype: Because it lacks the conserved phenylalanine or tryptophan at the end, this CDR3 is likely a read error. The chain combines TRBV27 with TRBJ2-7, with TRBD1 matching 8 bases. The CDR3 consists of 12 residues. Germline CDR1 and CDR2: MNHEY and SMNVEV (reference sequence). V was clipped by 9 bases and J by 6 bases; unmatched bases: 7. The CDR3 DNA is TGTGCCAGACCGGGACAGGTGGCCGAGCAGTACCTC. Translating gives CARPGQVAEQYL.

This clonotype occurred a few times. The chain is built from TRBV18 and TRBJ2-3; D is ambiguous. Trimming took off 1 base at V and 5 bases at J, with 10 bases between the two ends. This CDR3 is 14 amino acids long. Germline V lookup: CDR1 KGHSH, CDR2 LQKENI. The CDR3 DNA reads TGTGCCAGCTCACCACAACAAAGGGAAGATACGCAGTATTTT. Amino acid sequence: CASSPQQREDTQYF.

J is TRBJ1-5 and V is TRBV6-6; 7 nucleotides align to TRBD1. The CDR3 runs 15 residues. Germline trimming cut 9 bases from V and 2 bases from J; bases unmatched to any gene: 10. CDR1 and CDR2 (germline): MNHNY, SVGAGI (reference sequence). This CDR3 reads CASLEQGRGNQPQHF. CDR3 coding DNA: TGTGCCAGTTTGGAACAGGGGAGAGGCAATCAGCCCCAGCATTTT.

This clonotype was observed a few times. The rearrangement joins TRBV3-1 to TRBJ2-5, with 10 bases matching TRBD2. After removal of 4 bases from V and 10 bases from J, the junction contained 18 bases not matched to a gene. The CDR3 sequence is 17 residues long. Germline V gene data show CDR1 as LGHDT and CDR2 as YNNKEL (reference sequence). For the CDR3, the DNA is TGTGCCAGCAGCCCTCCGAGGCTAGCGGGGGTAATCATCGACCAGTACTTC. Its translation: CASSPPRLAGVIIDQYF.

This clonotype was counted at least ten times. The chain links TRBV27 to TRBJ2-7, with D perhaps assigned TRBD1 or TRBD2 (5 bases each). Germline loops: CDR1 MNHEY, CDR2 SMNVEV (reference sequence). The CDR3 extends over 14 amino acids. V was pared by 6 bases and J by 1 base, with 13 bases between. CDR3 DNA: TGTGCCAGCAGATACACTGGGGGATCCTACGAGCAGTACTTC. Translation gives CASRYTGGSYEQYF.

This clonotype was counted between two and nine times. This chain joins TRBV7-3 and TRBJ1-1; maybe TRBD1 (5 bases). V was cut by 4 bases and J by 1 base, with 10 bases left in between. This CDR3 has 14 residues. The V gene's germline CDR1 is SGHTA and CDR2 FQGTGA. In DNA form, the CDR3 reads TGTGCCAGCAGCTCCGATCAGGGGAACACTGAAGCTTTCTTT. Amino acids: CASSSDQGNTEAFF. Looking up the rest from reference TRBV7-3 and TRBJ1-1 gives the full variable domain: GAGVSQTPSNKVTEKGKYVELRCDPISGHTALYWYRQSLGQGPEFLIYFQGTGAADDSGLPNDRFFAVRPEGSVSTLKIQRTERGDSAVYLCASSSDQGNTEAFFGQGTRLTVV.

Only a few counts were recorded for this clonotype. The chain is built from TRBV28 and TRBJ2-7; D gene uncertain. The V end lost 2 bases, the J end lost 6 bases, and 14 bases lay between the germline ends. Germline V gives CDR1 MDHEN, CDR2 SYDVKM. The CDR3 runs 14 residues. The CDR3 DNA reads TGTGCCAGCAGTTTAGAGGTGTTCTACTCCGAGCAGTACTTC. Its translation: CASSLEVFYSEQYF.

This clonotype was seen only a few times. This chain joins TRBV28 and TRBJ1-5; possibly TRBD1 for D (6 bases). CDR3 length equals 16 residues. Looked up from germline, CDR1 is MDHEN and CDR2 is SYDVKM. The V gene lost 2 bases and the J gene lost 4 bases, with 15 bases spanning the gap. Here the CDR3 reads CASSLPPGQLNQPQHF. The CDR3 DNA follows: TGTGCCAGCAGTTTACCCCCTGGACAGCTAAATCAGCCCCAGCATTTT.

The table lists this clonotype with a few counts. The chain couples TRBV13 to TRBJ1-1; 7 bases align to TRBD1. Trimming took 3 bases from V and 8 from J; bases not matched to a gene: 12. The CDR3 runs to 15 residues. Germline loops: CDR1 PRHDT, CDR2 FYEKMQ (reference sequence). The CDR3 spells CASSLGGGQLHEAFF. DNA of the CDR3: TGTGCCAGCAGCTTGGGGGGGGGACAGCTCCACGAAGCTTTCTTT. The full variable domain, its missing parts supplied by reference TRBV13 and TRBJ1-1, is AAGVIQSPRHLIKEKRETATLKCYPIPRHDTVYWYQQGPGQDPQFLISFYEKMQSDKGSIPDRFSAQQFSDYHSELNMSSLELGDSALYFCASSLGGGQLHEAFFGQGTRLTVV.

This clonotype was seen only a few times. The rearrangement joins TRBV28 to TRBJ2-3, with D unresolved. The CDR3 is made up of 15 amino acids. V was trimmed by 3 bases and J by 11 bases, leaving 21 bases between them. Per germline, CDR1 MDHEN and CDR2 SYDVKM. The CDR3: CASSLGRPPSILQYF. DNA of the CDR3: TGTGCCAGCAGTTTGGGCAGGCCCCCCAGTATTTTGCAGTATTTT. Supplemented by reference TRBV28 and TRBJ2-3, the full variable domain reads DVKVTQSSRYLVKRTGEKVFLECVQDMDHENMFWYRQDPGLGLRLIYFSYDVKMKEKGDIPEGYSVSREKKERFSLILESASTNQTSMYLCASSLGRPPSILQYFGPGTRLTVL.